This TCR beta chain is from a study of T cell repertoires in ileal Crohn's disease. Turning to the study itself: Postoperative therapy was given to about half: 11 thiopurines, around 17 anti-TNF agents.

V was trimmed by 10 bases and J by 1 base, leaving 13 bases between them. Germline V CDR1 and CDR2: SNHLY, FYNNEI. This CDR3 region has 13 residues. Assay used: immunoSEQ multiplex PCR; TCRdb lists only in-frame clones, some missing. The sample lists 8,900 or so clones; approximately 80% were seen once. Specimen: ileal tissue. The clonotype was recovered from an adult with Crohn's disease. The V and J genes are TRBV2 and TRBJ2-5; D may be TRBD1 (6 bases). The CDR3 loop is CATPGEGQETQYF. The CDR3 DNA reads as TGTGCCACCCCAGGGGAAGGCCAAGAGACCCAGTACTTC.